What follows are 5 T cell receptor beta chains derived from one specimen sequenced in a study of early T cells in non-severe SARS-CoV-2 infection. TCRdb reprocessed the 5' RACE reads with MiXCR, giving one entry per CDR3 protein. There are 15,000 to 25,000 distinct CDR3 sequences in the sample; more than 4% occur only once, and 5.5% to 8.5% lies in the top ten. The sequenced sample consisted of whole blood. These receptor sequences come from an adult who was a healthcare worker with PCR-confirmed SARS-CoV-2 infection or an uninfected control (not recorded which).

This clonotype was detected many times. The CDR3 protein is CASSQDNGGSTEAFF. The CDR3 DNA sequence: TGTGCCAGCAGCCAAGATAATGGAGGAAGTACTGAAGCTTTCTTT. The chain links TRBV4-2 to TRBJ1-1; D not certain. Trimming took off 0 bases at V and 5 bases at J, with 13 bases between the two ends. The CDR3 is 15 residues long. CDR1 is LGHNA and CDR2 is YNFKEQ in the germline V gene.

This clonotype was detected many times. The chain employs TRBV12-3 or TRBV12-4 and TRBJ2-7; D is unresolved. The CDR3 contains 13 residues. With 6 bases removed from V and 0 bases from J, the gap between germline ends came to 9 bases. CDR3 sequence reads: CASRRGSSYEQYF. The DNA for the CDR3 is TGTGCCAGCAGGCGCGGAAGCTCCTACGAGCAGTACTTC.

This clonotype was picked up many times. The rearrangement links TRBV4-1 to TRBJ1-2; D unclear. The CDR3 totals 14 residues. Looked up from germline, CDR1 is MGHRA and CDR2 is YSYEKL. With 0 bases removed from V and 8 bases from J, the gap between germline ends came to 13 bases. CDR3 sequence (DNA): TGCGCCAGCAGCCAAGATCAGGCTCTCGGCGGCTACACCTTC. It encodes CASSQDQALGGYTF.

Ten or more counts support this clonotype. The CDR3 DNA is TGTGCCAGCCTTAGAGACAGAAACACAGATACGCAGTATTTT. This gives the protein CASLRDRNTDTQYF. The genes are TRBV2 and TRBJ2-3, with D maybe TRBD1 (5 bases). The germline V gene encodes CDR1 SNHLY and CDR2 FYNNEI. V was pared by 8 bases and J by 2 bases, with 14 bases between. The CDR3 contains 14 residues.

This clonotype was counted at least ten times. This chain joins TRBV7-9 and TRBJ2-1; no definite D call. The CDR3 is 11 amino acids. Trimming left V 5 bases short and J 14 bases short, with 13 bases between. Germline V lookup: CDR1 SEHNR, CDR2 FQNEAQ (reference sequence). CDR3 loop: CASSLNAQEFF. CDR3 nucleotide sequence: TGTGCCAGCAGCCTTAATGCCCAGGAGTTCTTC.